Below, 23 T cell receptor beta chains from the same sample are listed, as sequenced in a study of T cells in Graves' hyperthyroidism and ophthalmopathy (dated by TCRdb to between 2018 and 2020). Library creation used multiplex PCR. Sequencing took place on an Illumina HiSeq 2000. The TCR beta CDR3 regions were amplified from the RNA transcripts. For the first round of RT-PCR on the TCR CDR3, the HTBI primer set was used together with the Qiagen OneStep RT-PCR kit. Using fastp at Q25 and MiXCR, TCRdb reprocessed the public reads and kept productive beta chains. Each entry is one CDR3 protein sequence, shown with its most common DNA and genes. The sample profile shows more than 650,000 distinct CDR3 sequences; around 15% of them were found once. The ten largest clonotypes hold roughly 10% of the sample. Sample: blood. Receptors originate from a woman aged 18-35 years with Graves' hyperthyroidism.

The chain has TRBV29-1 and TRBJ2-1, with D unresolved. V was cut by 5 bases and J by 7 bases, with 15 bases left in between. The length of the CDR3 is 13 residues. CDR1 and CDR2 from the germline V gene are SQVTM and ANQGSEA. The CDR3 coding sequence is TGCAGCGTTACACTGAGTTGGGGTAATGAGCAGTTCTTC. It is translated as CSVTLSWGNEQFF.

The rearrangement links TRBV29-1 to TRBJ2-1; TRBD2 aligns across 7 bases. V gave up 5 bases and J gave up 3 bases; unmatched junction bases: 4. This CDR3 is 13 amino acids long. Germline V gene lookup returns CDR1 SQVTM and CDR2 ANQGSEA. The CDR3 region is CSVQRGYYNEQFF. CDR3 nucleotides: TGCAGCGTTCAGCGGGGATACTACAATGAGCAGTTCTTC.

This clonotype was seen a handful of times. This chain connects TRBV20-1 to TRBJ1-1, with TRBD1 matching over 10 bases. This CDR3 comprises 15 residues. V shed 1 base and J 3 bases; nucleotides not matched to a gene: 5. Germline V gives CDR1 DFQATT, CDR2 SNEGSKA (reference sequence). CDR3 DNA: TGCAGTGCTAGAGCCTTCGGACAGGGGGACACTGAAGCTTTCTTT. Translated, it gives CSARAFGQGDTEAFF.

The gene calls are TRBV9 and TRBJ2-1; tentatively, D is TRBD2 (5 bases). The CDR3 runs to 16 residues. V lost 0 bases, J lost 0 bases, and 10 bases lay in between. The germline V gene has CDR1 SGDLS and CDR2 YYNGEE. CDR3: CASSVGVASSYNEQFF. CDR3 nucleotide sequence: TGTGCCAGCAGCGTAGGGGTAGCGAGCTCCTACAATGAGCAGTTCTTC. Filled out from reference TRBV9 and TRBJ2-1, the complete variable domain reads DSGVTQTPKHLITATGQRVTLRCSPRSGDLSVYWYQQSLDQGLQFLIQYYNGEERAKGNILERFSAQQFPDLHSELNLSSLELGDSALYFCASSVGVASSYNEQFFGPGTRLTVL.

This chain links TRBV24-1 with TRBJ2-1; tentatively, D is TRBD2 (5 bases). V was pared by 5 bases and J by 1 base, with 8 bases between. The CDR3 is 14 residues long. The germline V gene has CDR1 KGHDR and CDR2 SFDVKD. CDR3 sequence reads: CATSAGISYNEQFF. CDR3 nucleotides: TGTGCCACCAGTGCGGGGATTTCCTACAATGAGCAGTTCTTC.

Ten or more counts support this clonotype. The genes are TRBV28 and TRBJ2-2; D uncertain. The CDR3 covers 13 residues. V dropped 4 bases and J dropped 9 bases, with 12 bases sitting between them. The V gene's germline CDR1 is MDHEN and CDR2 SYDVKM. In DNA form, the CDR3 reads TGTGCCAGCAGTTCTCGTTGGCTTAGGGAGCTGTTTTTT. It encodes CASSSRWLRELFF.

DNA for the CDR3: TGTGCCAGCAGTTATGATACAGGGGCGCGTCCCGAAAAACTGTTTTTT. Translated, it gives CASSYDTGARPEKLFF. The gene calls are TRBV6-5 and TRBJ1-4; 7 positions agree with TRBD1. From germline, CDR1 is MNHEY and CDR2 SVGAGI. Trimming removed 3 bases from V and 8 bases from J; junction bases left unmatched: 12. The CDR3 is 16 amino acids.

In this sample, this clonotype turned up a few times. The chain uses TRBV9 and TRBJ1-2; 7 bases fit TRBD1. Germline assignment: CDR1 SGDLS and CDR2 YYNGEE. The CDR3 runs 17 residues. V lost 3 bases to trimming and J lost 7 bases; unmatched junction nucleotides: 18. The CDR3 bases are TGTGCCAGCAGCGCTTCGGGTGGGACAGCCGAAACTAGTGGCTACACCTTC. It translates to CASSASGGTAETSGYTF.

This clonotype was counted many times. V is TRBV24-1 and J is TRBJ2-5, with a weak D call TRBD2 (5 bases). The length of the CDR3 is 17 residues. V was cut by 4 bases and J by 1 base, with 18 bases left in between. From germline, CDR1 is KGHDR and CDR2 SFDVKD. The CDR3 region is CATSESKSKGVQETQYF. The CDR3 DNA sequence: TGTGCCACCAGTGAAAGCAAATCGAAGGGAGTCCAAGAGACCCAGTACTTC.

This clonotype was seen repeatedly, ten times or more. CDR3 nucleotide sequence: TGTGCCAGCAGCGAAACGGACAGTCACACTGAAGCTTTCTTT. It codes for CASSETDSHTEAFF. The chain links TRBV9 to TRBJ1-1; tentative D call: TRBD1 (6 bases). V lost 3 bases, J lost 3 bases, and 12 bases lay in between. The CDR3 is 14 residues long. Germline CDR1 and CDR2: SGDLS and YYNGEE.

This clonotype was seen a handful of times. V gene TRBV7-8 combines with J gene TRBJ2-3, with 7 bases identical to TRBD2. Germline trimming cut 5 bases from V and 4 bases from J; bases unmatched to any gene: 12. Germline-derived CDR1 and CDR2 are SGHVS and FQNEAQ. The CDR3 has 16 amino acids. The CDR3 sequence is CASSPHRLAGSDTQYF. CDR3 in DNA: TGTGCCAGCAGCCCTCATAGACTAGCAGGTTCAGATACGCAGTATTTT. Together with reference TRBV7-8 and TRBJ2-3, the CDR3 gives the full variable domain: GAGVSQSPRYKVAKRGQDVALRCDPISGHVSLFWYQQALGQGPEFLTYFQNEAQLDKSGLPSDRFFAERPEGSVSTLKIQRTQQEDSAVYLCASSPHRLAGSDTQYFGPGTRLTVL.

V usage is TRBV2 and J usage is TRBJ2-1; tentative D call: TRBD1 (6 bases). V dropped 8 bases and J dropped 6 bases, with 11 bases sitting between them. CDR1 is SNHLY and CDR2 is FYNNEI in the germline V gene. The CDR3 loop spans 12 amino acids. Here the CDR3 reads CASRQVINEQFF. For the CDR3, the DNA is TGTGCCAGCCGACAGGTAATCAATGAGCAGTTCTTC.

This clonotype showed up many times. This chain connects TRBV7-9 to TRBJ2-1, with 7 bases that match TRBD1. This CDR3 comprises 13 residues. With V trimmed by 5 bases and J by 3 bases, 1 base remained unmatched. Germline V gene lookup returns CDR1 SEHNR and CDR2 FQNEAQ (reference sequence). The CDR3 nucleotides read TGTGCCAGCAGCAGGGACAGCTACAATGAGCAGTTCTTC. Amino acids: CASSRDSYNEQFF.

The sample holds a few counts of this clonotype. The chain is built from TRBV4-3 and TRBJ1-2; D ambiguous. Per germline, CDR1 LGHNA and CDR2 YSLEER. The V end was cut by 0 bases, the J end by 5 bases, with 10 bases between. The CDR3 is made up of 14 amino acids. The CDR3 reads CASSQDMGGYGYTF. In nucleotides, the CDR3 is TGCGCCAGCAGCCAAGATATGGGCGGGTATGGCTACACCTTC.

The J gene is TRBJ2-1, the V gene TRBV7-3, with D perhaps matching TRBD2 (5 bases). This CDR3 comprises 14 residues. Per the germline V gene, CDR1 is SGHTA and CDR2 is FQGTGA. Between the trimmed V and J ends, which lost 2 bases and 9 bases, there was a span of 14 bases. CDR3 in DNA: TGTGCCAGCAGCTTATCTTTAGGAGGAGGTGAGCAGTTCTTC. It codes for CASSLSLGGGEQFF.

This clonotype has ten or more counts. The J gene is TRBJ1-3, the V gene TRBV4-1, with a possible D match to TRBD1 (6 bases). The CDR3 runs to 14 residues. The germline gives CDR1 MGHRA, CDR2 YSYEKL. V lost 4 bases and J 4 bases, leaving 11 bases between the germline ends. As DNA, the CDR3 is TGCGCCAGCAGCCCCCAGGGGTTAGGAAACACCATATATTTT. It specifies CASSPQGLGNTIYF.

This clonotype was recorded many times. This chain connects TRBV20-1 to TRBJ2-5; no definite D call. Looked up from germline, CDR1 is DFQATT and CDR2 is SNEGSKA (reference sequence). Trimming left V 3 bases short and J 5 bases short, with 13 bases between. The CDR3 has 13 residues. CDR3 residues: CSARTLGRETQYF. CDR3 bases: TGCAGTGCTAGGACTTTAGGTCGCGAGACCCAGTACTTC.

This clonotype occurred many times. The chain combines TRBV6-5 with TRBJ1-6; 7 bases match TRBD1. The junction had 7 bases not matched to a gene; V was cut back by 2 bases and J by 6 bases. Germline CDR1 reads MNHEY; CDR2 reads SVGAGI. This CDR3 comprises 16 residues. The CDR3 region is CASSYTLTGFNSPLHF. The DNA of the CDR3 is TGTGCCAGCAGTTACACCCTGACAGGGTTTAATTCACCCCTCCACTTT.

This clonotype was detected many times. The V call is TRBV12-3 or TRBV12-4, the J call TRBJ1-1; D is ambiguous. Trimming removed 2 bases at V and 2 bases at J, with 6 bases between. This CDR3 comprises 13 residues. The CDR3 DNA follows: TGTGCCAGCAGTTTATATGAAAACACTGAAGCTTTCTTT. Translation gives CASSLYENTEAFF.

Turning to this clonotype: The junction shows a germline mismatch at one end, possibly a read error. V and J are TRBV7-3 and TRBJ1-3; possibly TRBD1 for D (6 bases). The CDR3 length is 15 residues. Looked up from germline, CDR1 is SGHTA and CDR2 is FQGTGA. The CDR3 sequence is CAGSFTPGVGNTIYF. In DNA form, the CDR3 reads TGTGCCGGCAGCTTTACACCAGGGGTTGGAAACACCATATATTTT. The full variable domain, rest sourced from reference TRBV7-3 and TRBJ1-3, is GAGVSQTPSNKVTEKGKYVELRCDPISGHTALYWYRQSLGQGPEFLIYFQGTGAADDSGLPNDRFFAVRPEGSVSTLKIQRTERGDSAVYLCAGSFTPGVGNTIYFGEGSWLTVV.

This clonotype was found many times. V gene TRBV28 combines with J gene TRBJ2-5; perhaps TRBD1 as D (6 bases). The V end lost 2 bases, the J end lost 3 bases, and 10 bases lay between the germline ends. Looked up from germline, CDR1 is MDHEN and CDR2 is SYDVKM. The CDR3 length is 14 residues. The CDR3 DNA sequence: TGTGCCAGCAGTTTAAAAGGGGGAGAAGAGACCCAGTACTTC. Translated, it gives CASSLKGGEETQYF.

This clonotype was detected only a few times. This sequence joins TRBV5-1 and TRBJ2-7, with TRBD1 identical over 9 bases. The J segment lost 2 bases and the V segment lost 4 bases, leaving 7 bases of the junction unmatched. Germline CDR1 and CDR2: SGHRS and YFSETQ. The CDR3 is made up of 15 amino acids. The CDR3 spells CASSIDRGRTYEQYF. The CDR3 DNA is TGCGCCAGCAGCATCGACAGGGGGAGAACCTACGAGCAGTACTTC.

This clonotype came up a few times. V gene TRBV6-2 or TRBV6-3 combines with J gene TRBJ1-1, with D maybe TRBD1 (6 bases). V lost 0 bases, J lost 5 bases, and 16 bases lay in between. Germline-derived CDR1 and CDR2 are MNHEY and SVGEGT. The CDR3 has 16 residues. In nucleotides, the CDR3 is TGTGCCAGCAGTTACTCTGGACAGATTAAAAGGACTGAAGCTTTCTTT. Translating gives CASSYSGQIKRTEAFF.